A single sample is the source of the 20 T cell receptor beta chains below, sequenced in a study of blood T cells in healthy people across ages. With a J-beta primer mix and a sample-barcoded 5' primer, a second PCR ran roughly 6 to 11 cycles. TCRdb redid the calling of the 5' RACE reads with MiXCR, one entry per CDR3 protein. The sample carries about 1,400,000 distinct CDR3 sequences, about 40% recorded once. The sample consisted of blood. The receptors here all came from a woman younger than 30 in good health.

The V and J genes are TRBV30 and TRBJ1-2; D is unclear. Trimming removed 1 base from V and 4 bases from J, with 10 bases in between. The CDR3 contains 13 residues. Germline lookup yields CDR1 GTSNPN and CDR2 SVGIG (reference sequence). For the CDR3, the DNA is TGTGCCTGGAGTGCCCCCCGGACCTATGGCTACACCTTC. It translates to CAWSAPRTYGYTF.

CDR3: CASSQEGWGLSTEAFF. The CDR3 nucleotides read TGTGCCAGCAGCCAAGAAGGCTGGGGGCTGAGCACTGAAGCTTTCTTT. The chain employs TRBV14 and TRBJ1-1; TRBD1 is a possible D gene (6 bases). Germline V gene lookup returns CDR1 SGHDN and CDR2 FVKESK. The V end lost 0 bases, the J end lost 4 bases, and 15 bases lay between the germline ends. This CDR3 has 16 residues.

This clonotype turned up a few times. This chain joins TRBV9 and TRBJ2-7, with 9 bases fitting TRBD1. This CDR3 has 16 amino acids. J lost 2 bases, V lost 0 bases, and 6 bases had no gene match. In germline, CDR1 is SGDLS, CDR2 YYNGEE. The DNA of the CDR3 is TGTGCCAGCAGCGTAGATTGGGACAGGGATCCCTACGAGCAGTACTTC. Protein sequence: CASSVDWDRDPYEQYF. Together with reference TRBV9 and TRBJ2-7, the CDR3 gives the full variable domain: DSGVTQTPKHLITATGQRVTLRCSPRSGDLSVYWYQQSLDQGLQFLIQYYNGEERAKGNILERFSAQQFPDLHSELNLSSLELGDSALYFCASSVDWDRDPYEQYFGPGTRLTVT.

This clonotype was found a few times. The chain is built from TRBV12-3 or TRBV12-4 and TRBJ1-2; tentatively, D is TRBD1 (5 bases). V was trimmed by 5 bases and J by 9 bases, leaving 19 bases between them. This CDR3 comprises 14 residues. CDR3 nucleotide sequence: TGTGCCAGCAGTCTAGACAGCACGTATGGGAGCTACACCTTC. Residues: CASSLDSTYGSYTF.

The rearrangement uses TRBV9 and TRBJ1-2; D gene uncertain. CDR1 is SGDLS, CDR2 YYNGEE, per germline. CDR3 length: 15 residues. V lost 4 bases, J lost 8 bases, and 21 bases lay in between. The CDR3 sequence is CASSSPEEGSSGYTF. CDR3 nucleotides: TGTGCCAGCAGCTCCCCCGAGGAGGGTTCTAGCGGCTACACCTTC.

The chain links TRBV7-8 to TRBJ2-1; 9 bases align to TRBD1. From germline, CDR1 is SGHVS and CDR2 FQNEAQ. With V trimmed by 4 bases and J by 3 bases, 7 bases remained unmatched. There are 16 residues in the CDR3. The CDR3 loop is CASSSLQGAVYNEQFF. The CDR3 nucleotides are TGTGCCAGCAGCTCCCTACAGGGGGCTGTCTACAATGAGCAGTTCTTC.

This clonotype was counted a few times. V usage is TRBV12-3 or TRBV12-4 and J usage is TRBJ2-1, with 8 bases identical to TRBD2. Trimming removed 5 bases from V and 4 bases from J; junction bases left unmatched: 7. The CDR3 has 15 amino acids. CDR3 protein: CASSGGLARYNEQFF. CDR3 bases: TGTGCCAGCAGTGGTGGACTAGCCCGATACAATGAGCAGTTCTTC.

This clonotype was picked up many times. V usage is TRBV7-8 and J usage is TRBJ1-6; D unresolved. Trimming cost V 0 bases and J 10 bases, with 13 bases left between them. Germline CDR1 and CDR2: SGHVS and FQNEAQ. The CDR3 consists of 15 residues. This CDR3 is CASSLAQGLGSPLHF. In DNA form, the CDR3 reads TGTGCCAGCAGCTTAGCGCAAGGCTTAGGGTCACCCCTCCACTTT.

There are a few counts of this clonotype. The chain links TRBV20-1 to TRBJ2-2, with D perhaps matching TRBD1 or TRBD2 (6 bases each). Trimming pared 7 bases from V and 3 bases from J, leaving 12 bases between. Germline V gives CDR1 DFQATT, CDR2 SNEGSKA (reference sequence). This CDR3 region has 13 residues. In DNA form, the CDR3 reads TGCAGTGTGTCCGGGGGCGACACCGGGGAGCTGTTTTTT. Translated: CSVSGGDTGELFF.

This rearrangement joins TRBV4-1 to TRBJ1-6; D possibly corresponds to TRBD1 (5 bases). The CDR3 is 15 residues long. Germline CDR1 is MGHRA and CDR2 is YSYEKL. The germline V and J ends were trimmed by 3 bases and 6 bases, with 12 bases remaining between them. The CDR3 protein is CASSQEDTFNSPLHF. In DNA, the CDR3 is TGCGCCAGCAGCCAGGAGGACACCTTTAATTCACCCCTCCACTTT.

The chain is built from TRBV4-1 and TRBJ1-5, with D possibly TRBD1 on 5 matching bases. Trimming removed 1 base from V and 2 bases from J, with 12 bases in between. This CDR3 comprises 16 residues. CDR1 MGHRA and CDR2 YSYEKL come from the germline V gene. The CDR3 bases are TGCGCCAGCAGCCAAGGGCTTCGGGGGGGCAATCAGCCCCAGCATTTT. Its protein product is CASSQGLRGGNQPQHF.

This chain connects TRBV14 to TRBJ2-4, with D possibly TRBD1 on 5 matching bases. The tail of the sequence fits TRBJ2-7 better, so the J call may be wrong. The CDR3 loop spans 14 amino acids. Germline assignment: CDR1 SGHDN and CDR2 FVKESK. The chain's CDR3 is CASSVNRFSYEQYF. The CDR3 nucleotides are TGTGCCAGCAGCGTGAACAGGTTCTCCTACGAGCAGTACTTC.

This sequence joins TRBV6-1 and TRBJ1-2; D perhaps matches TRBD1 (6 bases). V dropped 3 bases and J dropped 4 bases, with 18 bases sitting between them. CDR3 length: 16 amino acids. Per the germline V gene, CDR1 is MNHNS and CDR2 is SASEGT. The CDR3 DNA reads TGTGCCAGCAGTGAGGGCGCACAGGGTGATGTCTATGGCTACACCTTC. It specifies CASSEGAQGDVYGYTF.

J is TRBJ2-3 and V is TRBV3-1; D possibly corresponds to TRBD2 (6 bases). CDR1 and CDR2 (germline): LGHDT, YNNKEL (reference sequence). V lost 4 bases and J lost 2, with 13 bases in between. The CDR3 length is 15 residues. CDR3 sequence (DNA): TGTGCCAGCAGCCCACGGGACTTACCCACAGATACGCAGTATTTT. This codes for CASSPRDLPTDTQYF.

This clonotype was seen a handful of times. The chain has TRBV25-1 and TRBJ1-2, with D possibly matching TRBD1 (6 bases). The CDR3 covers 14 residues. Trimming cost V 1 base and J 8 bases, with 14 bases left between them. Germline values: CDR1 MGHDK, CDR2 SYGVNS. CDR3 bases: TGTGCCAGCAGTGAATTAGGGGGGCTTGGCGGCTACACCTTC. Its translation: CASSELGGLGGYTF.

In the case of this clonotype: A much larger clone lies one base from this, so it may be a read error. This chain connects TRBV6-2 or TRBV6-3 to TRBJ2-4; a possible D gene is TRBD1 (6 bases). This CDR3 region has 12 residues. Per germline, CDR1 MNHEY and CDR2 SVGEGT. V was clipped by 6 bases and J by 13 bases, with 16 bases between them. CDR3 residues: CASSHRVGEQYF. The CDR3 region has the DNA TGTGCCAGCAGCCACAGGGTGGGTGAGCAGTACTTC.

This clonotype was seen a few times. The genes are TRBV4-1 and TRBJ2-1, with 16 bases lining up with TRBD2. CDR1 is MGHRA and CDR2 is YSYEKL in the germline V gene. The V and J ends lost 2 bases and 8 bases, in that order; junction bases with no gene match: 9. CDR3 length: 18 residues. As DNA, the CDR3 is TGCGCCAGCAGCCAACTCCGGGGGACTAGCGGGGGGGCCTATGAGCAGTTCTTC. It codes for CASSQLRGTSGGAYEQFF.

In regard to this clonotype: A clone one base away is much larger, so this may be a read error. This rearrangement joins TRBV7-2 to TRBJ2-1; TRBD1 is a possible D gene (6 bases). Germline CDR1 SGHTA, CDR2 FQGNSA. This CDR3 has 13 residues. The CDR3 region is CASSPDRDKEQFF. For the CDR3, the DNA is TGTGCCAGCAGCCCGGACAGAGACAAAGAGCAGTTCTTC.

This clonotype was seen a handful of times. The chain links TRBV5-1 to TRBJ2-5; possibly TRBD2 for D (6 bases). CDR1 is SGHRS, CDR2 YFSETQ, per germline. V was pared by 0 bases and J by 11 bases, with 23 bases between. The CDR3 contains 16 residues. Written as DNA, the CDR3 is TGCGCCAGCAGCTTGGATATAAGGCTAGCGAGGGATGAGCAGTACTTC. Translated, it gives CASSLDIRLARDEQYF. The full variable domain, with the rest looked up from reference TRBV5-1 and TRBJ2-5, is KAGVTQTPRYLIKTRGQQVTLSCSPISGHRSVSWYQQTPGQGLQFLFEYFSETQRNKGNFPGRFSGRQFSNSRSEMNVSTLELGDSALYLCASSLDIRLARDEQYFGPGTRLLVL.

This clonotype was found a few times. The chain carries TRBV11-2 and TRBJ2-5, with TRBD2 as a possible D gene (5 bases). The CDR3 extends over 15 amino acids. The germline V gene has CDR1 SGHAT and CDR2 FQNNGV. V lost 4 bases to trimming and J lost 5 bases, with 17 bases between them. CDR3 region: CASSSELGSGETQYF. Here the CDR3 DNA reads TGTGCCAGCAGCTCTGAATTGGGGTCGGGGGAGACCCAGTACTTC.